What follows are 13 T cell receptor beta chains derived from one specimen sequenced in a study of blood T cell repertoires in COVID-19. The table came from immunoSEQ multiplex PCR; TCRdb's copy has only in-frame clones and leaves some out. The sample has around 100,000 clones; 70% to 80% are singletons. Input material: peripheral blood. These receptors were obtained from a man between 65 and 80 years old with active or convalescent COVID-19.

The CDR3: CASSPRDRGRDTQYF. In nucleotides, the CDR3 is TGTGCCAGCAGCCCGCGGGACAGGGGTCGGGATACGCAGTATTTT. The chain has TRBV7-6 and TRBJ2-3; 10 positions agree with TRBD1. From germline, CDR1 is SGHVS and CDR2 FNYEAQ. This CDR3 comprises 15 residues. Trimming took 5 bases from V and 6 from J; bases not matched to a gene: 8.

This chain uses TRBV19 with TRBJ2-1; a weak D match, TRBD2 (6 bases). V lost 3 bases to trimming and J lost 6 bases, with 15 bases between them. Germline V gene lookup returns CDR1 LNHDA and CDR2 SQIVND (reference sequence). The CDR3 totals 15 residues. The CDR3: CASSIAAGPFNEQFF. CDR3 sequence (DNA): TGTGCCAGTAGTATCGCGGCGGGGCCCTTCAATGAGCAGTTCTTC.

DNA of the CDR3: TGTGCCGTGGGACTAGCGGCCTACAATGAGCAGTTCTTC. Its protein is CAVGLAAYNEQFF. The V gene is TRBV13, the J gene TRBJ2-1, with TRBD2 matching 11 bases. In germline, CDR1 is PRHDT, CDR2 FYEKMQ (reference sequence). This CDR3 has 13 amino acids. Trimming took 11 bases from V and 2 from J; bases not matched to a gene: 2.

The V gene is TRBV9, the J gene TRBJ1-5, with D tentatively TRBD1 (6 bases). The CDR3 has 15 amino acids. Germline loops: CDR1 SGDLS, CDR2 YYNGEE. The V and J ends lost 3 bases and 3 bases respectively, with 13 bases between them. The CDR3 is CASSAVGTPNQPQHF. In DNA, the CDR3 is TGTGCCAGCAGCGCCGTAGGGACACCCAATCAGCCCCAGCATTTT.

With respect to this clone: Relative to the germline gene, one junction end is altered; a read error may explain this. V usage is TRBV7-7 and J usage is TRBJ1-1, with D unresolved. The CDR3 has 12 amino acids. Germline values: CDR1 SSHAT, CDR2 FNYEAQ (reference sequence). The CDR3 nucleotides are TGTGCTAGCAGCCCCCTCCCGCGGGAAGCTTTCTTT. Its translation: CASSPLPREAFF.

The CDR3: CASSSPQGTRQPQHF. In DNA, the CDR3 is TGTGCCAGCAGTAGCCCACAGGGGACTAGGCAGCCCCAGCATTTT. V and J are TRBV28 and TRBJ1-5; 7 nucleotides match TRBD1. With V trimmed by 5 bases and J by 7 bases, 11 bases remained unmatched. The CDR3 contains 15 residues. Germline V gene lookup returns CDR1 MDHEN and CDR2 SYDVKM.

V and J are TRBV10-1 and TRBJ1-5; D not resolved. This CDR3 contains 14 residues. Germline lookup yields CDR1 WNHNN and CDR2 SYGVQD (reference sequence). The CDR3 sequence is CAGINPSTGQPQHF. DNA of the CDR3: TGCGCAGGAATAAACCCGTCCACGGGGCAGCCCCAGCATTTT.

Notes on this clone: The germline gene is not matched at one end of the junction; a read error may be the cause. The chain links TRBV7-7 to TRBJ2-7, with D tentatively TRBD1 (6 bases). The CDR3 runs to 14 residues. The germline V gene has CDR1 SSHAT and CDR2 FNYEAQ (reference sequence). For the CDR3, the DNA is TGTGCTAGCAGCTTAGACAGGAGCTCCTACGAGCAGTACTTC. Translated: CASSLDRSSYEQYF.

The rearrangement links TRBV10-3 to TRBJ2-5; TRBD1 agrees at 9 bases. V dropped 3 bases and J dropped 4; count of bases not matched to a gene: 9. The CDR3 extends over 16 amino acids. CDR1 and CDR2 (germline): ENHRY, SYGVKD. CDR3 bases: TGTGCCATCAGTGACAGGAACAGGGGGCGCGGAGAGACCCAGTACTTC. Its translation is CAISDRNRGRGETQYF.

The chain employs TRBV9 and TRBJ1-3; no firm D call. Germline V CDR1 and CDR2: SGDLS, YYNGEE. The CDR3 is 15 amino acids. V was clipped by 4 bases and J by 0 bases, with 11 bases between them. The CDR3 nucleotides are TGTGCCAGCAGCCCCACCCAGGTCTCTGGAAACACCATATATTTT. Its protein is CASSPTQVSGNTIYF.

This clone was seen only a few times. The rearrangement uses TRBV29-1 and TRBJ2-7; D is undetermined. This CDR3 region has 12 residues. Germline CDR1 SQVTM, CDR2 ANQGSEA. V dropped 5 bases and J dropped 5 bases, with 13 bases sitting between them. The CDR3 region has the DNA TGCAGCGTTACCGCGTATGTCAACGAGCAGTACTTC. As protein: CSVTAYVNEQYF.

The chain carries TRBV28 and TRBJ1-1; unclear D gene. Trimming removed 6 bases at V and 8 bases at J, with 16 bases between. This CDR3 has 13 residues. Germline loops: CDR1 MDHEN, CDR2 SYDVKM. The CDR3 DNA is TGTGCCAGCAGGAAGCTCCTACCCCTCGAAGCTTTCTTT. It is translated as CASRKLLPLEAFF.

The V call is TRBV11-2, the J call TRBJ1-1; D remains ambiguous. The ends were cut back, 5 bases at V and 1 base at J, with 5 bases in the middle. The germline V gene encodes CDR1 SGHAT and CDR2 FQNNGV. The CDR3 is 12 residues long. The CDR3 bases are TGTGCCAGCAGCCGGGGGAACACTGAAGCTTTCTTT. This encodes CASSRGNTEAFF.